Listed below are T cell receptor beta chains from one sample, sequenced in a study of blood T cell repertoires in COVID-19. Assay used: immunoSEQ multiplex PCR; TCRdb lists only in-frame clones, some missing. The table includes some 77,000 clones, about 84% detected once. Material for sequencing was peripheral blood. The receptors here all came from a woman in her sixties with acute or convalescent COVID-19. CDR3s include the opening cysteine and the closing phenylalanine or tryptophan. A D gene is named only where the DNA matches it firmly. The size of a clone is reported for some rows only, either as once, few or many, or as a class for expanded clones.

j_gene: TRBJ2-1
d_gene: -
abundance: -
v_gene: TRBV28
CDR3nt: TGTGCCAGCAACCCACCGGGGGTTCTCTACAATGAGCAGTTCTTC
CDR3aa: CASNPPGVLYNEQFF

j_gene: TRBJ2-7
d_gene: -
abundance: -
v_gene: TRBV5-4
CDR3nt: TGTGCCAGCAGCTTGGAAGGGGATAGCTACGAGCAGTACTTC
CDR3aa: CASSLEGDSYEQYF

j_gene: TRBJ1-1
d_gene: -
abundance: once
v_gene: TRBV3-1/TRBV3-2
CDR3nt: TGTGCCAGCAGCCCGAAGCGCATGAACACTGAAGCTTTCTTT
CDR3aa: CASSPKRMNTEAFF

j_gene: TRBJ2-7
d_gene: TRBD1
abundance: -
v_gene: TRBV7-9
CDR3nt: TGTGCCAGCAGCTACAGGGGATCGGAGGAGCAGTACTTC
CDR3aa: CASSYRGSEEQYF

j_gene: TRBJ2-5
d_gene: -
abundance: -
v_gene: TRBV14
CDR3nt: TGTGCCAGCAGCCCACAACAAGAGACCCAGTACTTC
CDR3aa: CASSPQQETQYF

j_gene: TRBJ1-5
d_gene: -
abundance: -
v_gene: TRBV19
CDR3nt: TGTGCCAGTAAATCCAGGGGATGGGGTTTAGATAGCAATCAGCCCCAGCATTTT
CDR3aa: CASKSRGWGLDSNQPQHF

j_gene: TRBJ2-3
d_gene: TRBD2
abundance: -
v_gene: TRBV2
CDR3nt: TGTGCCAGCAGTGAAGTGGCGGGGGGGACCACAGATACGCAGTATTTT
CDR3aa: CASSEVAGGTTDTQYF

j_gene: TRBJ2-7
d_gene: TRBD2
abundance: -
v_gene: TRBV19
CDR3nt: TGTGCCAGTAGTACCAGCGGGAATACCTACGAGCAGTACTTC
CDR3aa: CASSTSGNTYEQYF

j_gene: TRBJ2-3
d_gene: TRBD2
abundance: -
v_gene: TRBV6-4
CDR3nt: TGTGCCAGCAGTAAAACCGGGACTAGCGGGACAGATACGCAGTATTTT
CDR3aa: CASSKTGTSGTDTQYF

j_gene: TRBJ1-5
d_gene: TRBD1
abundance: once
v_gene: TRBV6-5
CDR3nt: TGTGCCAGCAGTAAGAGACAGGGAGGCAATCAGCCCCAGCATTTT
CDR3aa: CASSKRQGGNQPQHF

j_gene: TRBJ1-2
d_gene: -
abundance: -
v_gene: TRBV19
CDR3nt: TGTGCCAGTGCTCGTCAGGGCTACTATGGCTACACCTTC
CDR3aa: CASARQGYYGYTF

j_gene: TRBJ1-1
d_gene: TRBD1
abundance: -
v_gene: TRBV28
CDR3nt: TGTGCCAGCAGAAGGGACAGGGGGGAGGGAGACACTGAAGCTTTCTTT
CDR3aa: CASRRDRGEGDTEAFF

j_gene: TRBJ2-3
d_gene: -
abundance: -
v_gene: TRBV10-1
CDR3nt: TGCGCCAGCAGAGCTAGCCCGGTTGTAACAGATACGCAGTATTTT
CDR3aa: CASRASPVVTDTQYF

j_gene: TRBJ2-7
d_gene: -
abundance: -
v_gene: TRBV9
CDR3nt: TGTGCCAGCAGCTTCCGCGGGGGCAGGGAAAACGAGCAGTACTTC
CDR3aa: CASSFRGGRENEQYF

j_gene: TRBJ2-1
d_gene: TRBD2
abundance: -
v_gene: TRBV5-1
CDR3nt: TGCGCCAGCAGCCTCACAAGGACGTCGAGGGACTATGGGGGTAATGAGCAGTTCTTC
CDR3aa: CASSLTRTSRDYGGNEQFF

j_gene: TRBJ2-3
d_gene: TRBD1
abundance: -
v_gene: TRBV6-5
CDR3nt: TGTGCCAGTCGGACAGGGGGCATAGATACGCAGTATTTT
CDR3aa: CASRTGGIDTQYF

j_gene: TRBJ2-2
d_gene: -
abundance: -
v_gene: TRBV5-6
CDR3nt: TGTGCCAGCAGCTTGCCTGGGGCGGGGGAGCTGTTTTTT
CDR3aa: CASSLPGAGELFF

j_gene: TRBJ1-6
d_gene: -
abundance: -
v_gene: TRBV14
CDR3nt: TGTGCCAGCAACAAAGCGGGAAGCTCCTATAATTCACCCCTCCACTTT
CDR3aa: CASNKAGSSYNSPLHF

j_gene: TRBJ1-6
d_gene: -
abundance: -
v_gene: TRBV9
CDR3nt: TGTGCCAGCAGCGTAGGAACAGGGTTGAATTCACCCCTCCACTTT
CDR3aa: CASSVGTGLNSPLHF

j_gene: TRBJ2-1
d_gene: TRBD2
abundance: -
v_gene: TRBV3-1/TRBV3-2
CDR3nt: TGTGCCAGCAGCCAAACACTAGCGGGAAGAGACAATGAGCAGTTCTTC
CDR3aa: CASSQTLAGRDNEQFF

j_gene: TRBJ1-2
d_gene: TRBD1
abundance: -
v_gene: TRBV7-2
CDR3nt: TGTGCCAGCAGCTTAGACAGGGGGCCCTATGGCTACACCTTC
CDR3aa: CASSLDRGPYGYTF

j_gene: TRBJ1-5
d_gene: -
abundance: -
v_gene: TRBV9
CDR3nt: TGTGCCAGCAGCGTGGAGGGTAATAGCAATCAGCCCCAGCATTTT
CDR3aa: CASSVEGNSNQPQHF

j_gene: TRBJ1-6
d_gene: TRBD1
abundance: few
v_gene: TRBV30
CDR3nt: TGTGCCTGGAGTGTACCCGGACAGGGGAGGACACCCCTCCACTTT
CDR3aa: CAWSVPGQGRTPLHF

j_gene: TRBJ2-1
d_gene: TRBD2
abundance: few
v_gene: TRBV5-4
CDR3nt: TGTGCCAGCAGCTTGGGACTAGCGGTATACAATGAGCAGTTCTTC
CDR3aa: CASSLGLAVYNEQFF

j_gene: TRBJ1-1
d_gene: -
abundance: -
v_gene: TRBV14
CDR3nt: TGTGCCAGCAGCGCTCGGGACACTGAAGCTTTCTTT
CDR3aa: CASSARDTEAFF

j_gene: TRBJ2-2
d_gene: TRBD2
abundance: -
v_gene: TRBV4-2
CDR3nt: TGTGCCAGCAGCCAAGCGGGTAGCGGGAGGTACACCGGGGAGCTGTTTTTT
CDR3aa: CASSQAGSGRYTGELFF

j_gene: TRBJ2-3
d_gene: -
abundance: -
v_gene: TRBV18
CDR3nt: TGTGCCAGCTCACCGTCGAGCACAGATACGCAGTATTTT
CDR3aa: CASSPSSTDTQYF

j_gene: TRBJ1-2
d_gene: TRBD1
abundance: once
v_gene: TRBV6-5
CDR3nt: TGTGCCAGCAGCGGACAGGGGAGCCAGGGCTATGGCTACACCTTC
CDR3aa: CASSGQGSQGYGYTF

j_gene: TRBJ1-6
d_gene: TRBD1
abundance: -
v_gene: TRBV3-1/TRBV3-2
CDR3nt: TGTGCCAGCAGCGAACCGGGACAGGGACATTCACCCCTCCACTTT
CDR3aa: CASSEPGQGHSPLHF

j_gene: TRBJ2-7
d_gene: TRBD2
abundance: -
v_gene: TRBV18
CDR3nt: TGTGCCAGCTCACCGAAGACTAGCGGTTCCTACGAGCAGTACTTC
CDR3aa: CASSPKTSGSYEQYF

j_gene: TRBJ2-7
d_gene: -
abundance: -
v_gene: TRBV6-4
CDR3nt: TGTGCCAGCAGTGACCCCGGGATTAGCTCCTACGAGCAGTACTTC
CDR3aa: CASSDPGISSYEQYF